This TCR beta chain was obtained from a study of monozygotic twins with inflammatory bowel disease. This CDR3 is 13 amino acids long. Per the germline V gene, CDR1 is SGHRS and CDR2 is YFSETQ. TCRdb re-called the 5' RACE reads; every CDR3 protein appears as one record, without DNA. The sample totals 150,000 to 200,000 distinct CDR3 sequences. Concerning this clonotype: The antigen is undetermined.

Overall study findings and caveats: TCRbeta diversity (inverse Simpson) was lower in IBD patients than in healthy co-twins. Healthy twins showed more clonotype sharing with others than IBD patients, especially patients with disease activity.

Specimen: blood. The gene calls are TRBV5-1 and TRBJ2-6; the D call from TCRdb, TRBD1, cannot be confirmed without DNA. This TCR came from a human donor with ulcerative colitis or Crohn's disease, or a healthy co-twin of an affected twin (not recorded which). The CDR3 loop is CASSVPGANVLTF.